Sequencing of this T cell receptor beta chain was carried out in a study of blood T cell repertoires in COVID-19 (dated by TCRdb to about 2020). Regarding the complete study: Samples from collaborators originated in the United States, Italy and Spain and spanned both the acute and convalescent phases of COVID-19. Subjects who had been exposed to COVID-19, were actively infected with it, or had recovered from it provided the deeply sampled blood TCRbeta repertoires that made up the dataset. The material from the prospective study consisted of cDNA or gDNA derived from T cells, B-cell-depleted T cells, or PBMCs. Where available, HLA class I and class II types were taken from metadata supplied by the sample provider and were not determined by assay-based typing. Samples came from the ongoing ImmuneRACE study (first 160 participants) plus 1,254 subjects from 6 global collaborators. Sample metadata almost always included a de-identified subject ID, COVID-19 status, age in years and sex. A freely available public database, intended as a resource for researchers studying the immune response to SARS-CoV-2, is where the repertoires were released. The research as a whole found: Clinical and demographic metadata were provided uncurated, with the amount varying by source and participant.

TCRbeta CDR3 regions were amplified from genomic DNA using the immunoSEQ Assay, a bias-controlled multiplex PCR. Per the original workflow: Nucleated cell counts per sample were estimated from amplification of reference gene primers within the assay. To quantify the absolute abundance of each unique TCRbeta CDR3 rearrangement, sequence reads were collapsed and filtered. For each sample, productive Simpson clonality was calculated as the square root of Simpson's diversity index over productive rearrangements. Sourced from immuneACCESS, this table was stored by TCRdb with only in-frame sequences that have V and J called. A share of the clones is absent; for the studies checked, an unresolved V gene accounts for under half, and the remainder has no known explanation. The V and J calls and clone size are taken from that table; D and trimming were inferred from the DNA. In this sample the table shows around 220,000 clones, approximately 80% of which occur a single time. The top ten clonotypes cover just under 20% of the sample.

A remark on this clone: Its antigen is still unknown. The record has no base qualities; no much larger clone is one base away.

Whole blood was collected in K2EDTA tubes by collaborating institutions according to the institutions' own protocols. For TCRbeta analysis, collaborators shipped samples in one of three forms: frozen whole blood, isolated PBMCs, or DNA extracted from either of those sample types. The germline V gene encodes CDR1 MDHEN and CDR2 SYDVKM. V and J are truncated by 5 bases and 4 bases respectively, leaving an intervening sequence of 15 bases. The CDR3 goes from the cysteine to the phenylalanine over 15 residues. The kept DNA is CDR3 alone, 45 bases in frame from the first base. The clonotype originates from a man aged 25 to 40 with active or convalescent COVID-19. This chain is built from TRBV28 and TRBJ1-5; the D gene is perhaps TRBD1, on 6 matching bases. Source material: peripheral blood. In nucleotides, the sequence is TGTGCCAGCAGTCCCCCGGGACACCAAAATCAGCCCCAGCATTTT. This gives the protein CASSPPGHQNQPQHF.